This entry features one TCR beta chain sequence. Germline CDR1 is SGHAT and CDR2 is FQNNGV. The CDR3 runs 12 residues. Trimming left V 0 bases short and J 6 bases short, with 3 bases between. This sample stems from a study of blood T cell repertoires in COVID-19. Study information: Samples taken during acute and convalescent COVID-19 were collected in the United States, Italy and Spain.

Authors' processing steps: Estimation of nucleated cell counts was performed using reference gene primer amplification. The assay was immunoSEQ multiplex PCR, and TCRdb's table has in-frame clones only and misses some. The DNA was the basis for D and trimming; V, J and clone size are from that table. This table has fewer than 150,000 clones, less than 85% appearing once. This receptor was identified in a human donor with acute or convalescent COVID-19. The donor label of this sample is uncertain. The gene calls are TRBV11-2 and TRBJ2-4, with unresolved D. Sequenced: peripheral blood. CDR3 residues: CASSLDRNIQYF. CDR3 DNA sequence: TGTGCCAGCAGCTTAGATCGAAACATTCAGTACTTC.